Listed here are 27 T cell receptor beta chains from one sample, sequenced in a study of shared clonotypes between healthy human individuals. Libraries were prepared by immunoSEQ multiplex PCR; TCRdb keeps only in-frame clonotypes and omits some of them. The sample has over 2 million clones, less than 95% seen once; the top ten hold roughly 0.34%. Sequences were obtained from naive CD4+ T cells from PBMCs. As to subset: CD45RA+ positively selected. These receptors were obtained from a man younger than 30 in good health. Some clones in this sample may be carry-over from other donors' samples.

The gene calls are TRBV4-3 and TRBJ1-4, with D unresolved. V gave up 0 bases and J gave up 10 bases, with 9 bases separating them. The length of the CDR3 is 13 residues. Looked up from germline, CDR1 is LGHNA and CDR2 is YSLEER. The CDR3 is CASSQDRRGKLFF. For the CDR3, the DNA is TGCGCCAGCAGCCAAGACCGCCGGGGAAAACTGTTTTTT.

The rearrangement links TRBV2 to TRBJ1-5, with 9 bases lining up with TRBD1. Germline V gene data show CDR1 as SNHLY and CDR2 as FYNNEI. The trim removed 8 bases at V and 2 bases at J, leaving 7 bases unmatched. This CDR3 comprises 15 residues. The CDR3 loop is CASGGQGSRNQPQHF. The CDR3 DNA reads as TGTGCCAGCGGGGGACAGGGTAGCCGCAATCAGCCCCAGCATTTT. Full variable domain (outside the CDR3, taken from reference TRBV2 and TRBJ1-5): EPEVTQTPSHQVTQMGQEVILRCVPISNHLYFYWYRQILGQKVEFLVSFYNNEISEKSEIFDDQFSVERPDGSNFTLKIRSTKLEDSAMYFCASGGQGSRNQPQHFGDGTRLSIL.

The chain recombines TRBV11-2 with TRBJ2-7, with D tentatively TRBD1 or TRBD2 (5 bases each). The length of the CDR3 is 17 residues. Trimming removed 3 bases from V and 3 bases from J, with 21 bases in between. Germline lookup yields CDR1 SGHAT and CDR2 FQNNGV. CDR3 sequence: CASSFGRGSGTHYEQYF. The CDR3 DNA sequence: TGTGCCAGCAGCTTCGGACGGGGATCCGGGACCCACTACGAGCAGTACTTC. Variable domain in full (rest from reference TRBV11-2 and TRBJ2-7): EAGVAQSPRYKIIEKRQSVAFWCNPISGHATLYWYQQILGQGPKLLIQFQNNGVVDDSQLPKDRFSAERLKGVDSTLKIQPAKLEDSAVYLCASSFGRGSGTHYEQYFGPGTRLTVT.

This clone has only one observation. The gene calls are TRBV10-1 and TRBJ2-7; 13 nucleotides align to TRBD2. Germline-derived CDR1 and CDR2 are WNHNN and SYGVQD (reference sequence). CDR3 size: 16 residues. V was pared by 4 bases and J by 2 bases, with 5 bases of the junction left unmatched. CDR3 in DNA: TGCGCCAGCAGTGGCCGGACTAGCGGGAGTCCCTACGAGCAGTACTTC. Translated, it gives CASSGRTSGSPYEQYF.

The V gene is TRBV2, the J gene TRBJ2-7, with TRBD2 matching 15 bases. The V segment lost 6 bases and the J segment 4 bases; nucleotides outside the gene matches: 4. Germline V CDR1 and CDR2: SNHLY, FYNNEI. There are 15 residues in the CDR3. For the CDR3, the DNA is TGTGCCAGCAGGGGACTAGCGGGAGGTATATACGAGCAGTACTTC. It is translated as CASRGLAGGIYEQYF.

This clone was counted once. This sample also contains other DNA sequences that code for the same CDR3. The chain recombines TRBV7-3 with TRBJ2-1; 13 bases fit TRBD2. The germline gives CDR1 SGHTA, CDR2 FQGTGA. The trim removed 5 bases at V and 5 bases at J, leaving 3 bases unmatched. The CDR3 length is 15 residues. The CDR3 reads CASSLGLAGNNEQFF. The CDR3 DNA sequence: TGTGCCAGCAGCCTGGGACTAGCGGGAAACAATGAGCAGTTCTTC.

A word on this clone: Other DNA sequences in the same sample also yield this CDR3. The chain is built from TRBV28 and TRBJ2-1; D unclear. Germline-derived CDR1 and CDR2 are MDHEN and SYDVKM. The V end was cut by 2 bases, the J end by 8 bases, with 4 bases between. The CDR3 covers 11 residues. The DNA for the CDR3 is TGTGCCAGCAGTTTAAAATATGAGCAGTTCTTC. This gives the protein CASSLKYEQFF. Full variable domain (rest looked up from reference TRBV28 and TRBJ2-1): DVKVTQSSRYLVKRTGEKVFLECVQDMDHENMFWYRQDPGLGLRLIYFSYDVKMKEKGDIPEGYSVSREKKERFSLILESASTNQTSMYLCASSLKYEQFFGPGTRLTVL.

The rearrangement links TRBV7-2 to TRBJ1-2; D possibly corresponds to TRBD1 (5 bases). Germline V lookup: CDR1 SGHTA, CDR2 FQGNSA. Trimming stripped 0 bases from V and 6 bases from J, with 14 bases between. The CDR3 is 15 amino acids. The CDR3 nucleotides are TGTGCCAGCAGCTTAGCAGGGGCGCGGTTTGATGGCTACACCTTC. Translating gives CASSLAGARFDGYTF.

The chain joins TRBV10-1 to TRBJ2-7; 11 positions match TRBD2. Germline V lookup: CDR1 WNHNN, CDR2 SYGVQD (reference sequence). This CDR3 is 14 amino acids long. With 6 bases clipped from V and 6 bases from J, the junction kept 7 bases outside the gene matches. CDR3 amino acids: CASSELGTSGEQYF. Written as DNA, the CDR3 is TGCGCCAGCAGCGAGCTCGGGACTAGCGGCGAGCAGTACTTC.

The chain has TRBV6-5 and TRBJ2-7, with D possibly being TRBD1 (6 bases). The CDR3 runs to 13 residues. Trimming shortened V by 2 bases and J by 3 bases, and 8 bases separated the two germline ends. CDR1 is MNHEY, CDR2 SVGAGI, per germline. CDR3: CASSYTDSYEQYF. For the CDR3, the DNA is TGTGCCAGCAGTTACACGGACAGCTACGAGCAGTACTTC.

The chain combines TRBV19 with TRBJ2-1, with a possible D match to TRBD2 (5 bases). The CDR3 covers 13 residues. Between the trimmed V and J ends, which lost 5 bases and 6 bases, there was a span of 11 bases. Germline assignment: CDR1 LNHDA and CDR2 SQIVND (reference sequence). The CDR3 loop is CASSPVRGNEQFF. The DNA for the CDR3 is TGTGCCAGTAGTCCCGTTCGGGGCAATGAGCAGTTCTTC. Variable domain in full (rest from reference TRBV19 and TRBJ2-1): DGGITQSPKYLFRKEGQNVTLSCEQNLNHDAMYWYRQDPGQGLRLIYYSQIVNDFQKGDIAEGYSVSREKKESFPLTVTSAQKNPTAFYLCASSPVRGNEQFFGPGTRLTVL.

V gene TRBV5-1 combines with J gene TRBJ2-7, with 7 bases lining up with TRBD2. Per the germline V gene, CDR1 is SGHRS and CDR2 is YFSETQ. The CDR3 covers 15 residues. The V segment lost 5 bases and the J segment 7 bases; nucleotides outside the gene matches: 15. In DNA, the CDR3 is TGCGCCAGCAGTCGGGAGGCCGGGACCGCCGAAGAGCAGTACTTC. It yields the protein CASSREAGTAEEQYF.

The rearrangement links TRBV28 to TRBJ2-7; no reliable D call. Germline values: CDR1 MDHEN, CDR2 SYDVKM. The length of the CDR3 is 12 residues. Trimming stripped 5 bases from V and 2 bases from J, with 7 bases between. The CDR3 here is CASSAVTYEQYF. CDR3 nucleotides: TGTGCCAGCAGTGCAGTTACCTACGAGCAGTACTTC.

This sequence joins TRBV25-1 and TRBJ2-7; the match to TRBD1 covers 9 bases. V lost 4 bases, J lost 4 bases, and 8 bases stayed unmatched. Germline CDR1 MGHDK, CDR2 SYGVNS. The CDR3 runs to 15 residues. CDR3 in amino acids: CASSGTRDRAYEQYF. CDR3 nucleotides: TGTGCCAGCAGTGGAACCCGGGACAGGGCTTACGAGCAGTACTTC.

This rearrangement joins TRBV7-3 to TRBJ2-1; tentative D call: TRBD2 (6 bases). Between the trimmed V and J ends, which lost 0 bases and 2 bases, there was a span of 14 bases. The CDR3 contains 17 residues. Germline assignment: CDR1 SGHTA and CDR2 FQGTGA. This CDR3 is CASSLTLGVAAYNEQFF. The CDR3 nucleotides read TGTGCCAGCAGCTTAACTTTGGGAGTAGCGGCCTACAATGAGCAGTTCTTC.

This chain uses TRBV28 with TRBJ1-6; D is ambiguous. V was clipped by 5 bases and J by 8 bases, with 10 bases between them. Germline CDR1 MDHEN, CDR2 SYDVKM. CDR3 length: 13 residues. Here the CDR3 DNA reads TGTGCCAGCAGTCCGTCTGATGATTCACCCCTCCACTTT. Its protein product is CASSPSDDSPLHF.

This clone was counted a single time. The chain employs TRBV7-2 and TRBJ2-1; TRBD2 matches at 11 bases. The junction had 5 bases not matched to a gene; V was cut back by 3 bases and J by 4 bases. This CDR3 spans 16 amino acids. Germline CDR1 reads SGHTA; CDR2 reads FQGNSA. The CDR3 region is CASSFAGTSGYNEQFF. CDR3 bases: TGTGCCAGCAGCTTCGCCGGGACTAGCGGATACAATGAGCAGTTCTTC.

The J gene is TRBJ2-5, the V gene TRBV5-1; TRBD1 or TRBD2 may be the D gene (6 bases each). Germline V gene lookup returns CDR1 SGHRS and CDR2 YFSETQ. The CDR3 runs 16 residues. Trimming cost V 7 bases and J 2 bases, with 21 bases left between them. CDR3 sequence reads: CASGPRGTQLQETQYF. CDR3 nucleotides: TGCGCCAGCGGTCCTAGGGGGACTCAATTACAAGAGACCCAGTACTTC.

The V call is TRBV27, the J call TRBJ2-7; D is undetermined. From germline, CDR1 is MNHEY and CDR2 SMNVEV (reference sequence). This CDR3 region has 11 residues. Trimming removed 6 bases from V and 5 bases from J, with 8 bases in between. The CDR3 DNA reads TGTGCCAGCAGACAGAGAAACGAGCAGTACTTC. This encodes CASRQRNEQYF.

In regard to this clone: The identical CDR3 is also encoded by other nucleotide sequences in the sample. The chain links TRBV28 to TRBJ2-6; D is possibly TRBD1 or TRBD2 (6 bases each). Germline V CDR1 and CDR2: MDHEN, SYDVKM. This CDR3 contains 15 residues. The V end lost 6 bases, the J end lost 2 bases, and 11 bases lay between the germline ends. DNA for the CDR3: TGTGCCAGCAGCCTGGAGGGGGCTGGGGCCAACGTCCTGACTTTC. Amino acids: CASSLEGAGANVLTF.

A note on this clone: This sample includes further DNA sequences coding for the same CDR3. V gene TRBV5-6 combines with J gene TRBJ2-7, with 7 bases identical to TRBD2. There are 12 residues in the CDR3. Per germline, CDR1 SGHDT and CDR2 YYEEEE. Trimming cost V 3 bases and J 3 bases; bases outside gene matches: 0. The CDR3 is CASSWEGYEQYF. CDR3 bases: TGTGCCAGCAGCTGGGAGGGCTACGAGCAGTACTTC.

The rearrangement links TRBV5-1 to TRBJ2-7; no firm D call. V was pared by 0 bases and J by 5 bases, with 12 bases between. The CDR3 is 14 amino acids. CDR1 SGHRS and CDR2 YFSETQ come from the germline V gene. CDR3 in DNA: TGCGCCAGCAGCTTGGAGCTAGTATCCCACGAGCAGTACTTC. It yields the protein CASSLELVSHEQYF.

The J gene is TRBJ1-1, the V gene TRBV5-1; a possible D gene is TRBD1 (5 bases). V dropped 0 bases and J dropped 3 bases, with 12 bases sitting between them. The length of the CDR3 is 15 residues. Germline V gene lookup returns CDR1 SGHRS and CDR2 YFSETQ. The CDR3 coding sequence is TGCGCCAGCAGCTTGGCCCCCAGGGTAGACACTGAAGCTTTCTTT. It yields the protein CASSLAPRVDTEAFF. Full variable domain (rest looked up from reference TRBV5-1 and TRBJ1-1): KAGVTQTPRYLIKTRGQQVTLSCSPISGHRSVSWYQQTPGQGLQFLFEYFSETQRNKGNFPGRFSGRQFSNSRSEMNVSTLELGDSALYLCASSLAPRVDTEAFFGQGTRLTVV.

The gene calls are TRBV5-1 and TRBJ2-5, with 8 bases that match TRBD1. Germline CDR1 and CDR2: SGHRS and YFSETQ. This CDR3 has 14 residues. Trimming removed 1 base from V and 5 bases from J; junction bases left unmatched: 4. The chain's CDR3 is CASSLMRQGETQYF. CDR3 sequence (DNA): TGCGCCAGCAGCTTGATGAGACAGGGGGAGACCCAGTACTTC.

This sequence joins TRBV7-6 and TRBJ2-7, with 12 bases fitting TRBD1. Trimming removed 4 bases from V and 5 bases from J; junction bases left unmatched: 18. CDR1 is SGHVS and CDR2 is FNYEAQ in the germline V gene. The CDR3 loop spans 19 amino acids. The CDR3 loop reads CASSSRPLTGTGGWHEQYF. Here the CDR3 DNA reads TGTGCCAGCAGCTCCCGACCTTTGACCGGGACAGGGGGCTGGCACGAGCAGTACTTC.

V usage is TRBV5-5 and J usage is TRBJ2-7; D is unclear. V was shortened by 2 bases and J by 2 bases, with 8 bases between the two germline ends. The CDR3 has 13 residues. Germline CDR1 is SGHKS and CDR2 is YYEKEE (reference sequence). CDR3 amino acids: CASSFLGTYEQYF. The CDR3 DNA is TGTGCCAGCAGCTTTCTCGGCACCTACGAGCAGTACTTC.

The chain has TRBV30 and TRBJ1-5, with D perhaps TRBD1 (5 bases). Germline CDR1 is GTSNPN and CDR2 is SVGIG (reference sequence). The CDR3 spans 17 residues. The V gene lost 2 bases and the J gene lost 2 bases, with 19 bases spanning the gap. Written as DNA, the CDR3 is TGTGCCTGGAGTATGGTAGGGTCAGGGAAGGGCAATCAGCCCCAGCATTTT. This codes for CAWSMVGSGKGNQPQHF.